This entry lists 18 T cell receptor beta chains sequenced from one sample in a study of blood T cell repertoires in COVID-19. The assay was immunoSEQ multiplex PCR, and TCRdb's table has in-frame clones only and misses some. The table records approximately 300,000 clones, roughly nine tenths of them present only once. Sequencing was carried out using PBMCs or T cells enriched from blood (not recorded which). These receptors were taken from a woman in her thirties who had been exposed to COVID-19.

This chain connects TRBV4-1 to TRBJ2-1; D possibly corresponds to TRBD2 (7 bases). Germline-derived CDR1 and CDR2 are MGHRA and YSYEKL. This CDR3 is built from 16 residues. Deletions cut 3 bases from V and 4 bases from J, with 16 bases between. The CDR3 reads CASSQYRGAEYNEQFF. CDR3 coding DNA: TGCGCCAGCAGCCAGTATCGGGGGGCTGAATACAATGAGCAGTTCTTC.

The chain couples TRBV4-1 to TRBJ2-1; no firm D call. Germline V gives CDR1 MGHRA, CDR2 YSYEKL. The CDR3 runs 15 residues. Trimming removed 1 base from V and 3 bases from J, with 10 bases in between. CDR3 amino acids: CASSQVGQLYNEQFF. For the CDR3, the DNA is TGCGCCAGCAGCCAAGTGGGCCAACTCTACAATGAGCAGTTCTTC.

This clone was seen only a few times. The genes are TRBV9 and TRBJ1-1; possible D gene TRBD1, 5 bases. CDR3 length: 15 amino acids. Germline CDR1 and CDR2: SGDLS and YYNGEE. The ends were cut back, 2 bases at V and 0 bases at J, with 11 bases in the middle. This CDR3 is CASSVPQGVNTEAFF. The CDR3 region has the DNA TGTGCCAGCAGCGTGCCCCAGGGCGTGAACACTGAAGCTTTCTTT.

The chain's CDR3 is CASSRRTGEETQYF. CDR3 sequence (DNA): TGCGCCAGCAGCCGACGAACGGGGGAAGAGACCCAGTACTTC. The V and J genes are TRBV4-1 and TRBJ2-5, with D possibly TRBD2 on 6 matching bases. Trimming took off 4 bases at V and 3 bases at J, with 12 bases between the two ends. From germline, CDR1 is MGHRA and CDR2 YSYEKL. This CDR3 contains 14 residues.

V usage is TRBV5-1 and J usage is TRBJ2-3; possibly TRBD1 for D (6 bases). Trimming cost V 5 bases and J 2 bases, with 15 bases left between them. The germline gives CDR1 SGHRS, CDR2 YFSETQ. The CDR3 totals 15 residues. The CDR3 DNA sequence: TGCGCCAGCAGTGGGTGGGGGCCATCCACAGATACGCAGTATTTT. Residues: CASSGWGPSTDTQYF.

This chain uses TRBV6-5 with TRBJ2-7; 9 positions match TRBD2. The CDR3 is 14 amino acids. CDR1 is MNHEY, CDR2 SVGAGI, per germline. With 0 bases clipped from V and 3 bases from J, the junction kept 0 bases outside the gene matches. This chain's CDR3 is CASSYSSGGYEQYF. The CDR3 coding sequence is TGTGCCAGCAGTTACTCTAGCGGGGGCTACGAGCAGTACTTC.

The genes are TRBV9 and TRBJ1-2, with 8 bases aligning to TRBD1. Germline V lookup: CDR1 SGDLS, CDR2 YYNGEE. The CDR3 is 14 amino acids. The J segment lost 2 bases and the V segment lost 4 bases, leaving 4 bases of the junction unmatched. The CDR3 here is CASSSGTGNYGYTF. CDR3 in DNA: TGTGCCAGCAGCTCGGGGACAGGCAACTATGGCTACACCTTC.

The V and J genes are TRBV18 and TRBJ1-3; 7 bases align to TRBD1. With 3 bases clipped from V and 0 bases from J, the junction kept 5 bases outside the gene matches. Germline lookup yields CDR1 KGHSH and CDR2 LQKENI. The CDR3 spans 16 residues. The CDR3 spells CASSPVGTDSGNTIYF. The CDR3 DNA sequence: TGTGCCAGCTCACCCGTGGGGACAGACTCTGGAAACACCATATATTTT.

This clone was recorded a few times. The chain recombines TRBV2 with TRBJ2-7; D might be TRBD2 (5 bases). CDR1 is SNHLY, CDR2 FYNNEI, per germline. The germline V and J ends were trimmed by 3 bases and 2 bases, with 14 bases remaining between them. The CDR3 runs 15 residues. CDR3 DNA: TGTGCCAGCAGTGATCCGGGAAGAATACCCTACGAGCAGTACTTC. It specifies CASSDPGRIPYEQYF. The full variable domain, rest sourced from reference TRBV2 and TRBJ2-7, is EPEVTQTPSHQVTQMGQEVILRCVPISNHLYFYWYRQILGQKVEFLVSFYNNEISEKSEIFDDQFSVERPDGSNFTLKIRSTKLEDSAMYFCASSDPGRIPYEQYFGPGTRLTVT.

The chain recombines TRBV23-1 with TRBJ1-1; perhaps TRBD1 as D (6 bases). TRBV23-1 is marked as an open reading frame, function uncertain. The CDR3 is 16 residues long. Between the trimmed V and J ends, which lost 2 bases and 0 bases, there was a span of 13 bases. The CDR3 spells CASSQTTTGLNTEAFF. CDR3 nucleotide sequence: TGCGCCAGCAGTCAAACTACGACAGGACTGAACACTGAAGCTTTCTTT.

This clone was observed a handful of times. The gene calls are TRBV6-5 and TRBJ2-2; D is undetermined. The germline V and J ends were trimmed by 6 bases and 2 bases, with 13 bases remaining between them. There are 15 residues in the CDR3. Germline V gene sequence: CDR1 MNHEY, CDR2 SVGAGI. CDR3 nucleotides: TGTGCCAGCAGGGGCCGAAATTCCAACACCGGGGAGCTGTTTTTT. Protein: CASRGRNSNTGELFF.

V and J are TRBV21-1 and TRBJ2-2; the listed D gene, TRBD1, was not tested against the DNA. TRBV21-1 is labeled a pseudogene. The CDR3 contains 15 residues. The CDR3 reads CASPWGLVGTGELFF. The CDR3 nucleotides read TGTGCCAGCCCCTGGGGGCTGGTGGGCACCGGGGAGCTGTTTTTT.

CDR3 DNA sequence: TGTGCCACCCGAAGCCCGGAGAATGAGCAGTTCTTC. This gives the protein CATRSPENEQFF. The chain employs TRBV15 and TRBJ2-1; D is ambiguous. CDR3 length: 12 amino acids. V lost 8 bases, J lost 7 bases, and 12 bases lay in between. Germline V gives CDR1 LNHNV, CDR2 YYDKDF (reference sequence).

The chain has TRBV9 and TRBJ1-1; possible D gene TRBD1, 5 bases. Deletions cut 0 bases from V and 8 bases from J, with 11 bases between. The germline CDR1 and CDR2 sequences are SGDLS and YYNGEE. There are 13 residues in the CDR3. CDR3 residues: CASSVVEGPEAFF. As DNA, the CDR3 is TGTGCCAGCAGCGTAGTGGAGGGGCCGGAAGCTTTCTTT.

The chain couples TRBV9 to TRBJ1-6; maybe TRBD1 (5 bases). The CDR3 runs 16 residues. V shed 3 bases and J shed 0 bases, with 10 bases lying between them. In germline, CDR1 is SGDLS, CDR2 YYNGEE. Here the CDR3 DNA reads TGTGCCAGCAGCGATGGGGGGAGCTCCTATAATTCACCCCTCCACTTT. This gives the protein CASSDGGSSYNSPLHF.

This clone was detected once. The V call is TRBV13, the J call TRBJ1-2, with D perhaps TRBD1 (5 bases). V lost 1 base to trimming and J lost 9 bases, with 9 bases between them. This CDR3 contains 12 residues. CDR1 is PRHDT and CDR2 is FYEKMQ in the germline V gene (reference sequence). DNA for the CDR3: TGTGCCAGCAGCTTAGAGGGGATCAGCTACACCTTC. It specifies CASSLEGISYTF.

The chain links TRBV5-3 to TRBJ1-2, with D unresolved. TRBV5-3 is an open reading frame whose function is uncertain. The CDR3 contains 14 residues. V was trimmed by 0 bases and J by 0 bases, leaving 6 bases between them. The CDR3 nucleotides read TGTGCCAGAAGCTTGGGGCATCCTAACTATGGCTACACCTTC. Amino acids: CARSLGHPNYGYTF.

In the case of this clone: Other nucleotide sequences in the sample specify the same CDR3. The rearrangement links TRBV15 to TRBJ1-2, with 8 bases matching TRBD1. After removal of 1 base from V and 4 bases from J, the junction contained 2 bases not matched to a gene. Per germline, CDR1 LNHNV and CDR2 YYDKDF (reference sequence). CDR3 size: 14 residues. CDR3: CATSRGGQGYGYTF. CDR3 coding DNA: TGTGCCACCAGCAGAGGTGGACAGGGCTATGGCTACACCTTC.